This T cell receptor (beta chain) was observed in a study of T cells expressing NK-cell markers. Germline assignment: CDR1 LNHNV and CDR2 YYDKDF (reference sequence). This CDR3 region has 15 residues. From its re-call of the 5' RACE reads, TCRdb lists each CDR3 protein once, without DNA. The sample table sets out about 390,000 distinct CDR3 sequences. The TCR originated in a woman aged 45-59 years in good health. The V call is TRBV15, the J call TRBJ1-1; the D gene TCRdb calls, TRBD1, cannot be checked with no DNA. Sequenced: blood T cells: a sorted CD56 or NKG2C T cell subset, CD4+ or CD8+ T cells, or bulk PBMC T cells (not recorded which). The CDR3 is CATSLVRGRGTEAFF.